A single sample is the source of the 5 T cell receptor beta chains below, sequenced in a study of a mutant IDH1 vaccine in newly diagnosed glioma. Time point described: week 11, during vaccination. With topical imiquimod, each dose of the vaccine consisted of 300 ug of mutant IDH1 20-mer peptide. These TCRs' antigens remain unknown. Profiling relied on immunoSEQ multiplex PCR, and the TCRdb table lists in-frame clones only, not all of them. The table includes roughly 120,000 clones, about four fifths detected once. Sample: PBMCs, taken from a glioma patient whose treatment included an IDH1 peptide vaccine. These receptors were collected from a man aged 40-49 years with glioma.

This rearrangement joins TRBV30 to TRBJ2-3; 8 positions agree with TRBD2. V trimming: 4 bases; J trimming: 1 base; junction bases outside the gene matches: 13. CDR3 length: 17 residues. Germline V gene data show CDR1 as GTSNPN and CDR2 as SVGIG (reference sequence). In nucleotides, the CDR3 is TGTGCCTGGACTCCCAGAAGGGGGACTAGAGGCACAGATACGCAGTATTTT. Residues: CAWTPRRGTRGTDTQYF.

The V call is TRBV5-1, the J call TRBJ2-7; the match to TRBD1 covers 7 bases. The CDR3 length is 15 residues. Germline V gives CDR1 SGHRS, CDR2 YFSETQ. V shed 3 bases and J 2 bases; nucleotides not matched to a gene: 8. The CDR3 DNA is TGCGCCAGCAGCTCACAGGGGAGTCCGGCCTACGAGCAGTACTTC. The encoded protein is CASSSQGSPAYEQYF.

J is TRBJ2-5 and V is TRBV6-6; 11 positions match TRBD2. CDR1 is MNHNY, CDR2 SVGAGI, per germline (reference sequence). The V and J ends lost 5 bases and 4 bases, in that order; junction bases with no gene match: 6. The CDR3 length is 15 residues. CDR3: CASSNSGGAPETQYF. CDR3 DNA sequence: TGTGCCAGCAGTAATAGCGGGGGGGCCCCAGAGACCCAGTACTTC.

This clone showed up just once. The chain has TRBV15 and TRBJ1-4; 12 bases line up with TRBD1. This CDR3 comprises 14 residues. The V and J ends lost 3 bases and 8 bases, in that order; junction bases with no gene match: 1. Germline CDR1 reads LNHNV; CDR2 reads YYDKDF (reference sequence). Here the CDR3 DNA reads TGTGCCACCAGCAGGGGACAGGGGGCGGAAAAACTGTTTTTT. Its protein is CATSRGQGAEKLFF.

The V and J genes are TRBV6-5 and TRBJ1-2; a possible D gene is TRBD1 (5 bases). The CDR3 sequence is 14 residues long. V shed 4 bases and J shed 3 bases, with 12 bases lying between them. Germline CDR1 is MNHEY and CDR2 is SVGAGI. CDR3 coding DNA: TGTGCCAGCAGTTCCACGGACAAGTACTATGGCTACACCTTC. This translates into CASSSTDKYYGYTF.